This entry lists 24 T cell receptor beta chains sequenced from one sample in a study of blood T cell repertoires in COVID-19. Sequencing used immunoSEQ multiplex PCR; TCRdb keeps in-frame clones, though not all of them. This sample has more than 55,000 clones, with more than 85% found just once. The sample was peripheral blood. The receptors shown here come from a man aged 50-59 years with active COVID-19.

This chain uses TRBV6-5 with TRBJ1-2, with 7 bases identical to TRBD1. The V gene's germline CDR1 is MNHEY and CDR2 SVGAGI. The ends lost 6 bases at V and 4 bases at J; junction bases unmatched: 8. This CDR3 is built from 14 residues. CDR3 sequence (DNA): TGTGCCAGCAGACAGACAGGGCGAGGCTATGGCTACACCTTC. Residues: CASRQTGRGYGYTF.

This sequence joins TRBV6-6 and TRBJ1-5; D not resolved. This CDR3 has 16 amino acids. Germline V gives CDR1 MNHNY, CDR2 SVGAGI (reference sequence). V lost 0 bases and J lost 5, with 14 bases in between. Here the CDR3 DNA reads TGTGCCAGCAGTTACTCGTCAGGTCCCTTTGATCAGCCCCAGCATTTT. This gives the protein CASSYSSGPFDQPQHF.

The genes are TRBV2 and TRBJ1-4; D may be TRBD1 (6 bases). The CDR3 sequence is 14 residues long. V lost 6 bases and J 6 bases, leaving 14 bases between the germline ends. Germline V gene lookup returns CDR1 SNHLY and CDR2 FYNNEI. CDR3 protein: CASRNRVLDEKLFF. DNA for the CDR3: TGTGCCAGCAGGAACAGGGTGTTGGATGAAAAACTGTTTTTT.

The chain employs TRBV5-1 and TRBJ1-4, with D possibly TRBD1 on 5 matching bases. CDR1 is SGHRS and CDR2 is YFSETQ in the germline V gene. CDR3 size: 15 residues. V was clipped by 0 bases and J by 6 bases, with 12 bases between them. The CDR3 loop is CASSLEGRIDEKLFF. CDR3 coding DNA: TGCGCCAGCAGCTTGGAGGGGAGGATCGATGAAAAACTGTTTTTT.

This CDR3 reads CASSGGGSFNYGYTF. The CDR3 DNA sequence: TGCGCCAGCAGCGGGGGAGGCAGCTTTAACTATGGCTACACCTTC. V usage is TRBV5-1 and J usage is TRBJ1-2; D may be TRBD1 (5 bases). Looked up from germline, CDR1 is SGHRS and CDR2 is YFSETQ. This CDR3 spans 15 amino acids. The germline V and J ends were trimmed by 4 bases and 1 base, with 14 bases remaining between them.

The V call is TRBV3-1 (or the pseudogene TRBV3-2), the J call TRBJ2-3; D is possibly TRBD2 (8 bases). Germline loops: CDR1 LGHDT, CDR2 YNNKEL (reference sequence). The V gene lost 5 bases and the J gene lost 0 bases, with 15 bases spanning the gap. The CDR3 is 16 amino acids. DNA of the CDR3: TGTGCCAGCAGCGACAGGGCGGGGGGTAGCACAGATACGCAGTATTTT. Its translation is CASSDRAGGSTDTQYF.

The CDR3 DNA is TGTGCCAGCATGGCTAGCTCCGAGACCCAGTACTTC. It encodes CASMASSETQYF. J is TRBJ2-5 and V is TRBV2; D may be TRBD2 (5 bases). The CDR3 totals 12 residues. From germline, CDR1 is SNHLY and CDR2 FYNNEI. Trimming cost V 7 bases and J 5 bases, with 11 bases left between them.

The chain links TRBV27 to TRBJ2-3; TRBD2 aligns across 13 bases. CDR3 length: 19 residues. V trimming: 4 bases; J trimming: 1 base; junction bases outside the gene matches: 11. Germline CDR1 MNHEY, CDR2 SMNVEV (reference sequence). The CDR3 sequence is CASSSLGLAGDPRTDTQYF. CDR3 DNA sequence: TGTGCCAGCAGTTCACTTGGACTAGCGGGAGATCCCCGCACAGATACGCAGTATTTT.

This clone was counted a few times. This chain links TRBV11-3 with TRBJ2-7; D call uncertain. V shed 5 bases and J shed 3 bases, with 5 bases lying between them. The germline V gene has CDR1 SGHNT and CDR2 YENEEA. The CDR3 runs 11 residues. The CDR3 loop reads CASSLRYEQYF. The CDR3 DNA sequence: TGTGCCAGCAGCCTCCGCTACGAGCAGTACTTC.

This rearrangement joins TRBV19 to TRBJ1-5; 7 positions match TRBD1. This CDR3 region has 15 residues. Germline V gene sequence: CDR1 LNHDA, CDR2 SQIVND (reference sequence). V was clipped by 5 bases and J by 6 bases; unmatched bases: 10. The chain's CDR3 is CASSPPGTVSQPQHF. The DNA for the CDR3 is TGTGCCAGTAGTCCCCCCGGGACAGTAAGTCAGCCCCAGCATTTT.

The sample holds a few counts of this clone. This rearrangement joins TRBV7-2 to TRBJ2-7, with TRBD1 matching over 11 bases. V lost 4 bases, J lost 4 bases, and 6 bases stayed unmatched. CDR1 is SGHTA and CDR2 is FQGNSA in the germline V gene. The CDR3 runs 15 residues. In DNA, the CDR3 is TGTGCCAGCAGCTCACCGGGACAGGGGGAGTACGAGCAGTACTTC. It yields the protein CASSSPGQGEYEQYF.

The rearrangement joins TRBV5-4 to TRBJ2-3; weak D call: TRBD1 (6 bases). V lost 3 bases, J lost 0 bases, and 14 bases lay in between. The CDR3 is made up of 16 amino acids. From germline, CDR1 is SGHNT and CDR2 YYREEE (reference sequence). CDR3 in DNA: TGTGCCAGCAGCTCTGGGGGCAGCGGAAGCACAGATACGCAGTATTTT. Translated, it gives CASSSGGSGSTDTQYF.

This chain connects TRBV21-1 to TRBJ2-5; TRBD2 is the table's D call, not checked against the DNA. TRBV21-1 corresponds to a pseudogene. This CDR3 is built from 16 residues. This chain's CDR3 is CASDGLADGIRETQYF. The CDR3 DNA is TGTGCCAGCGACGGGCTAGCGGATGGGATCCGCGAGACCCAGTACTTC.

V usage is TRBV11-2 and J usage is TRBJ2-7, with D perhaps matching TRBD1 (6 bases). CDR3 length: 12 amino acids. The germline gives CDR1 SGHAT, CDR2 FQNNGV. V lost 5 bases and J 4 bases, leaving 9 bases between the germline ends. CDR3 bases: TGTGCCAGCAGCCCGCAGGGGTACGAGCAGTACTTC. It translates to CASSPQGYEQYF. The full variable domain, its missing parts supplied by reference TRBV11-2 and TRBJ2-7, is EAGVAQSPRYKIIEKRQSVAFWCNPISGHATLYWYQQILGQGPKLLIQFQNNGVVDDSQLPKDRFSAERLKGVDSTLKIQPAKLEDSAVYLCASSPQGYEQYFGPGTRLTVT.

The J gene is TRBJ2-3, the V gene TRBV5-1; 7 nucleotides align to TRBD2. The length of the CDR3 is 16 residues. V shed 10 bases, J shed 3 bases, and the junction held 17 bases outside the gene matches. CDR1 is SGHRS, CDR2 YFSETQ, per germline. For the CDR3, the DNA is TGCGCCTCGGTTAACGGGAGGCCGGAGGGGACAGATACGCAGTATTTT. Its protein is CASVNGRPEGTDTQYF.

The genes are TRBV20-1 and TRBJ2-7; 11 bases map to TRBD2. V lost 4 bases and J lost 13; bases outside the gene matches: 6. The CDR3 extends over 11 amino acids. Germline V gene data show CDR1 as DFQATT and CDR2 as SNEGSKA (reference sequence). CDR3 loop: CSATTSGSEYF. CDR3 DNA: TGCAGTGCTACTACTAGCGGGAGTGAATACTTC.

This clone showed up just a few times. The J gene is TRBJ1-5, the V gene TRBV4-2; unclear D gene. Germline V gene data show CDR1 as LGHNA and CDR2 as YNFKEQ. Deletions cut 4 bases from V and 8 bases from J, with 12 bases between. This CDR3 comprises 13 residues. CDR3 bases: TGTGCCAGCAGCCGTGGGAGAGGTGAGCCCCAGCATTTT. It yields the protein CASSRGRGEPQHF.

This clone was observed once. This chain joins TRBV3-1 (or the pseudogene TRBV3-2) and TRBJ2-7; the match to TRBD1 covers 9 bases. J was trimmed by 6 bases and V by 5 bases; bases with no gene match: 8. Looked up from germline, CDR1 is LGHDT and CDR2 is YNNKEL (reference sequence). The CDR3 spans 14 residues. The CDR3 sequence: CASSLKGQGVEQYF. The CDR3 DNA reads as TGTGCCAGCAGCTTAAAGGGACAGGGTGTCGAGCAGTACTTC.

V gene TRBV5-5 combines with J gene TRBJ2-3; 8 positions agree with TRBD2. Trimming removed 5 bases from V and 2 bases from J; junction bases left unmatched: 19. In germline, CDR1 is SGHKS, CDR2 YYEKEE (reference sequence). The CDR3 has 19 residues. For the CDR3, the DNA is TGTGCCAGCAGTCGGGGGGGGGCCCCCGGAGGATATATCACAGATACGCAGTATTTT. Translated, it gives CASSRGGAPGGYITDTQYF.

V usage is TRBV27 and J usage is TRBJ2-2; D remains ambiguous. The CDR3 has 14 amino acids. Deletions cut 7 bases from V and 5 bases from J, with 14 bases between. The germline CDR1 and CDR2 sequences are MNHEY and SMNVEV (reference sequence). CDR3 residues: CASKITNPTGELFF. The CDR3 coding sequence is TGTGCCAGCAAAATAACTAACCCAACCGGGGAGCTGTTTTTT.

V usage is TRBV5-4 and J usage is TRBJ1-2, with D maybe TRBD1 (5 bases). Deletions cut 4 bases from V and 1 base from J, with 8 bases between. The germline CDR1 and CDR2 sequences are SGHNT and YYREEE (reference sequence). There are 13 residues in the CDR3. The CDR3 DNA follows: TGTGCCAGCAGCCGTGACAGTAACTATGGCTACACCTTC. This gives the protein CASSRDSNYGYTF.

The chain recombines TRBV28 with TRBJ2-7; D remains ambiguous. Trimming removed 6 bases at V and 3 bases at J, with 12 bases between. Germline-derived CDR1 and CDR2 are MDHEN and SYDVKM. The CDR3 runs to 13 residues. CDR3 sequence reads: CASSRNPNYEQYF. As DNA, the CDR3 is TGTGCCAGCAGCCGTAACCCTAACTACGAGCAGTACTTC.

V usage is TRBV7-3 and J usage is TRBJ2-5, with a weak D call TRBD1 (6 bases). V lost 2 bases and J 4 bases, leaving 11 bases between the germline ends. This CDR3 contains 14 residues. Germline V lookup: CDR1 SGHTA, CDR2 FQGTGA. The CDR3 protein is CASSLSSGAETQYF. The CDR3 bases are TGTGCCAGCAGCTTATCGTCAGGGGCAGAGACCCAGTACTTC. Based on the CDR3 plus reference TRBV7-3 and TRBJ2-5, the full variable domain is GAGVSQTPSNKVTEKGKYVELRCDPISGHTALYWYRQSLGQGPEFLIYFQGTGAADDSGLPNDRFFAVRPEGSVSTLKIQRTERGDSAVYLCASSLSSGAETQYFGPGTRLLVL.

This sequence joins TRBV28 and TRBJ1-5; TRBD1 matches at 7 bases. Losses at the gene ends were 6 bases for V and 2 bases for J; bases not matched to a gene: 7. Germline values: CDR1 MDHEN, CDR2 SYDVKM. This CDR3 has 15 residues. The CDR3 coding sequence is TGTGCCAGCAGAAGAACCGGGACAGGCAATCAGCCCCAGCATTTT. Encoded protein: CASRRTGTGNQPQHF. The full variable domain, in which reference TRBV28 and TRBJ1-5 provide the parts outside the CDR3, is DVKVTQSSRYLVKRTGEKVFLECVQDMDHENMFWYRQDPGLGLRLIYFSYDVKMKEKGDIPEGYSVSREKKERFSLILESASTNQTSMYLCASRRTGTGNQPQHFGDGTRLSIL.